The T cell receptor beta chain under discussion was sequenced for a study of vaccination and CD4 T cells after COVID-19. Study-wide context: Six men and four women formed the convalescents, two being Hispanic. Overlapping spike peptides of SARS-CoV-2, HCoV-NL63, HCoV-OC43 and HCoV-229E were used, and cells were stimulated with them.

The V segment lost 7 bases and the J segment 5 bases; nucleotides outside the gene matches: 3. The CDR3 has 13 residues. Germline V lookup: CDR1 MNHNS, CDR2 SASEGT. This clonotype was observed a few times. What it binds is not known. As for treatment: approximately 11-day PBMC culture with coronavirus spike peptide pools or control peptides (ViraFEST assay). Collection of the unexposed donor's CD4+ T cells took place before the COVID-19 pandemic (2011-2018). Cultured CD4+ T-cell DNA underwent Oncomine TCR Beta short-read sequencing. TCRdb analysed the PCR reads with MiXCR anew, one entry per CDR3 protein. The table records over 5,000 distinct CDR3 sequences, under 40% of them present only once.

The clonotype was recovered from a human donor in good health. The chain is built from TRBV6-1 and TRBJ2-7; 12 bases line up with TRBD2. Material: CD4+ T cells from blood, cultured in vitro. In nucleotides, the CDR3 is TGTGCCAGCATGGGACTAGCGGGCCACGAGCAGTACTTC. It specifies CASMGLAGHEQYF.